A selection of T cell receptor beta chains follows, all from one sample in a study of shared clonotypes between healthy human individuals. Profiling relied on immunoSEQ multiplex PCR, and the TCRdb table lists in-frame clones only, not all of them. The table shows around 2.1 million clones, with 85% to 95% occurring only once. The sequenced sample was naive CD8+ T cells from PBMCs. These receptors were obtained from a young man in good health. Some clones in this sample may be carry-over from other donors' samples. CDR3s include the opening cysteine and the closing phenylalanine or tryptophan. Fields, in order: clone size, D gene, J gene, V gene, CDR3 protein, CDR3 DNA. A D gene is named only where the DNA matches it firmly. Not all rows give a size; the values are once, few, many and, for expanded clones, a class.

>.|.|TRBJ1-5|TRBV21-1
CASGGGQPQHF
TGTGCCAGCGGGGGGGGGCAGCCCCAGCATTTT
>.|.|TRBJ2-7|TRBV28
CASSFRLVAAGEQYF
TGTGCCAGCAGTTTTAGACTAGTGGCGGCGGGGGAGCAGTACTTC
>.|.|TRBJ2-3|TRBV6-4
CASPLADTQYF
TGTGCCAGTCCTTTGGCTGATACGCAGTATTTT
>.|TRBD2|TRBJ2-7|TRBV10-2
CASSELAGAYEQYF
TGCGCCAGCAGTGAGCTAGCGGGAGCATACGAGCAGTACTTC
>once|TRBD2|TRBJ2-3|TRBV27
CASSLQAGVSPDTQYF
TGTGCCAGCAGTTTGCAAGCGGGAGTAAGTCCAGATACGCAGTATTTT
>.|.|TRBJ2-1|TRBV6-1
CASSELVGFYNEQFF
TGTGCCAGCAGTGAACTGGTAGGCTTTTACAATGAGCAGTTCTTC
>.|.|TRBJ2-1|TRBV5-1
CASSLGRGVNEQFF
TGCGCCAGCAGCTTGGGTCGTGGTGTAAATGAGCAGTTCTTC
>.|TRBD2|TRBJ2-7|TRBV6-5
CASSYSAGAPYEQYF
TGTGCCAGCAGTTACTCAGCGGGGGCCCCCTACGAGCAGTACTTC
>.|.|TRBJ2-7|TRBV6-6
CASRDKFHEQYF
TGTGCCAGCAGGGACAAGTTCCACGAGCAGTACTTC
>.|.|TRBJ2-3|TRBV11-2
CASSPRVGGDTQYF
TGTGCCAGCAGCCCGCGGGTGGGGGGAGATACGCAGTATTTT
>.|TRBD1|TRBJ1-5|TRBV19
CASGQGYQPQHF
TGTGCCAGTGGACAGGGGTATCAGCCCCAGCATTTT
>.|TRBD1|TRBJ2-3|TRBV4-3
CASSPGTGLSDTQYF
TGCGCCAGCAGCCCCGGGACAGGGCTTTCAGATACGCAGTATTTT
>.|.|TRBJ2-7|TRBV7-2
CASSGGVSERSLEQYF
TGTGCCAGCAGCGGAGGGGTTAGCGAGAGAAGTCTCGAGCAGTACTTC
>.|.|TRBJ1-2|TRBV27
CASSLTAENYGYTF
TGTGCCAGCAGTCTAACTGCCGAGAACTATGGCTACACCTTC
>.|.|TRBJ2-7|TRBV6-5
CASSYSSSGYEQYF
TGTGCCAGCAGTTACTCGAGTTCAGGCTACGAGCAGTACTTC
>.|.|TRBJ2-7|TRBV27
CASRFGGTYEQYF
TGTGCCAGCAGGTTTGGGGGTACCTACGAGCAGTACTTC
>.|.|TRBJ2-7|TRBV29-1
CSGRQAHEQYF
TGCAGCGGACGGCAGGCCCACGAGCAGTACTTC
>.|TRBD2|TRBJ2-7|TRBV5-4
CASSMIAGGLHEQYF
TGTGCCAGCAGCATGATAGCGGGAGGGCTCCACGAGCAGTACTTC
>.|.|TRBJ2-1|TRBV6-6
CASSASPDEQFF
TGTGCCAGCAGTGCGTCCCCCGATGAGCAGTTCTTC
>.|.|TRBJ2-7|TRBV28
CASSAAGTIYEQYF
TGTGCCAGCAGCGCTGCCGGGACCATCTACGAGCAGTACTTC
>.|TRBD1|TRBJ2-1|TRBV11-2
CASSPLGGDRGFDEQFF
TGTGCCAGCAGCCCCCTGGGTGGGGACAGGGGCTTCGATGAGCAGTTCTTC
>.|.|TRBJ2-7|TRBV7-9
CASSLSAGVPYEQYF
TGTGCCAGCAGCTTATCAGCAGGGGTGCCCTACGAGCAGTACTTC
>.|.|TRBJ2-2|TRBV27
CASTSVPGELFF
TGTGCCAGCACCTCGGTACCCGGGGAGCTGTTTTTT
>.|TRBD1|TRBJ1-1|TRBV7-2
CASSLEAGGKDEAFF
TGTGCCAGCAGCTTAGAGGCAGGGGGGAAGGATGAAGCTTTCTTT
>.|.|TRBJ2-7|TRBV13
CASSLAGNPYEQYF
TGTGCCAGCAGCTTAGCCGGGAACCCCTACGAGCAGTACTTC
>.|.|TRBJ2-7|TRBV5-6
CASSLGAVRVHEQYF
TGTGCCAGCAGCTTGGGTGCTGTGAGAGTTCACGAGCAGTACTTC
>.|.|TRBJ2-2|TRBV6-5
CASSYEVAAVTGELFF
TGTGCCAGCAGTTATGAGGTAGCGGCGGTCACCGGGGAGCTGTTTTTT
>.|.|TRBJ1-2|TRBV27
CASSTSGYGYTF
TGTGCCAGCAGTACTTCTGGCTATGGCTACACCTTC
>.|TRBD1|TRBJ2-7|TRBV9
CASSEWDSTYEQYF
TGTGCCAGCAGCGAGTGGGACAGTACCTACGAGCAGTACTTC
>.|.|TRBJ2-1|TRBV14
CASSQVRVLWHEQFF
TGTGCCAGCAGCCAAGTGCGGGTTTTGTGGCATGAGCAGTTCTTC
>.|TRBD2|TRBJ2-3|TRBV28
CASSLGLREADTQYF
TGTGCCAGCAGTTTAGGTTTGCGGGAGGCAGATACGCAGTATTTT